The present entry profiles one T cell receptor (beta chain) with its context. Its matching antigen is unknown. The sample belongs to a study of T cell responses to AZD1222 COVID-19 vaccine. Whole-study findings and limits: All repertoire sampling was performed exclusively after the peak T cell response. Elevations in Spike-specific TCR breadth and depth followed administration of two AZD1222 doses. Nearly half of spike-specific TCRs reportedly target variant regions that are unmutated in the B.1.351 and B.1.1.7 variants. Clonal diversity was possibly underestimated, and the donors were mostly white British, with more females.

The repertoire was sequenced with immunoSEQ multiplex PCR; TCRdb's copy has only in-frame clones and lacks some. This repertoire shows 150,000 or so clones, approximately 90% found once; its top ten account for about 7%. V trimming: 0 bases; J trimming: 5 bases; junction bases outside the gene matches: 7. Per the germline V gene, CDR1 is MNHNS and CDR2 is SASEGT. This CDR3 has 16 amino acids. This specimen consisted of peripheral blood, obtained on day 0 of AZD1222 vaccination. The receptor was isolated from an adult in good health. The rearrangement links TRBV6-1 to TRBJ2-5, with TRBD1 matching 9 bases. The CDR3 DNA is TGTGCCAGCAGTGAAGCGGCCGGGACAGGGCATGAGACCCAGTACTTC. Protein sequence: CASSEAAGTGHETQYF.